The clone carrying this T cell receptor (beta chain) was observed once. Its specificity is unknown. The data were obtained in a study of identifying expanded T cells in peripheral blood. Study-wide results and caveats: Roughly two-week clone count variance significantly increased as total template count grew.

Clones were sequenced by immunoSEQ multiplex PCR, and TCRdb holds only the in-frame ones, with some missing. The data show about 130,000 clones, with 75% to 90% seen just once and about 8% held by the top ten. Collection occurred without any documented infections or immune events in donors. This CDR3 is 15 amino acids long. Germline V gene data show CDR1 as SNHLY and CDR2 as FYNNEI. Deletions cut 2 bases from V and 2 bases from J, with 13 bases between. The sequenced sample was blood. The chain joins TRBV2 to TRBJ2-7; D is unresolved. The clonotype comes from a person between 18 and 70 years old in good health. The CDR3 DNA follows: TGTGCCAGCAGTGAACAAGAGGCAGCCGCCTACGAGCAGTACTTC. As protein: CASSEQEAAAYEQYF.